The clone carrying this TCR beta chain has a count of ten or more. As yet, its antigen is unknown. The data derive from a study of early T cells in non-severe SARS-CoV-2 infection. Study summary: Unpaired chains resulted from sequencing bulk RNA of unsorted whole blood. Findings and caveats of the study: In VDJdb matching, anti-spike CD8 responses were favored while private and CD4 specificities went missing.

Each CDR3 protein is one row after TCRdb ran MiXCR on the 5' RACE reads. In the table there are tens of thousands of distinct CDR3 sequences, 10% to 15% of which are singletons. This clonotype was obtained from an adult who was a healthcare worker with PCR-confirmed SARS-CoV-2 infection or an uninfected control (not recorded which). What was sequenced was whole blood.

The CDR3 DNA sequence: TGTGCCAGCAGTCCCGGGCCAGACTACAATGAGCAGTTCTTC. Its translation is CASSPGPDYNEQFF. V is TRBV6-4 and J is TRBJ2-1; no reliable D call. The CDR3 contains 14 residues. Trimming stripped 5 bases from V and 3 bases from J, with 11 bases between. CDR1 and CDR2 (germline): MRHNA, SNTAGT.